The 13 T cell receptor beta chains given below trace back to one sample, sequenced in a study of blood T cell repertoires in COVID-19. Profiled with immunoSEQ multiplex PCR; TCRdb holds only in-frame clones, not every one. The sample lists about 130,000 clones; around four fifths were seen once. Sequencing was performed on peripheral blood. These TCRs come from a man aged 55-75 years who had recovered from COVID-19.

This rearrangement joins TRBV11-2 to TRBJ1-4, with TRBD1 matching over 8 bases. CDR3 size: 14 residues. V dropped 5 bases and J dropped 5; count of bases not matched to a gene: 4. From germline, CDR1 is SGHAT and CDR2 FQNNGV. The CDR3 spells CASSLRTGNEKLFF. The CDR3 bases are TGTGCCAGCAGCCTGCGGACAGGGAATGAAAAACTGTTTTTT.

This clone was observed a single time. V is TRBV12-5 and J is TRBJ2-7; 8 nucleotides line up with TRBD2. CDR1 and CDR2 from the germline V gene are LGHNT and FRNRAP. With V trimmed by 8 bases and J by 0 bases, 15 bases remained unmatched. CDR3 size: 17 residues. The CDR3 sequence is CASNPGGERESSYEQYF. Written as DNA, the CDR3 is TGTGCTAGTAACCCTGGGGGCGAGCGGGAGTCCTCCTACGAGCAGTACTTC.

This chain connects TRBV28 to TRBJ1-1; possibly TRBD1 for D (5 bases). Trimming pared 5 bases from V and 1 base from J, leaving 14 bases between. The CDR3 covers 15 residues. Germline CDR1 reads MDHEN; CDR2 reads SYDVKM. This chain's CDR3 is CASSPFPTENTEAFF. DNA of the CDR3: TGTGCCAGCAGTCCCTTTCCGACAGAGAACACTGAAGCTTTCTTT.

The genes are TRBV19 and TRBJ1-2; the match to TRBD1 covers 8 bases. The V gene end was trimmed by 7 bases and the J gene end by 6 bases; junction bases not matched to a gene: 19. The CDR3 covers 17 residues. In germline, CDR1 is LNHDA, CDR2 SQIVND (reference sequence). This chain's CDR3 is CASTEGAGGAGAHGYTF. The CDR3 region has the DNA TGTGCCAGTACTGAGGGGGCAGGGGGCGCCGGAGCGCATGGCTACACCTTC.

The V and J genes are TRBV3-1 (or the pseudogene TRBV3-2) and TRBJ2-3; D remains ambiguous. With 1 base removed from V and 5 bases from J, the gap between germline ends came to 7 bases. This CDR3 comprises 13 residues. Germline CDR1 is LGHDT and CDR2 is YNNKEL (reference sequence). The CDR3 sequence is CASSQAVRDTQYF. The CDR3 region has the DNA TGTGCCAGCAGCCAAGCCGTCAGAGATACGCAGTATTTT.

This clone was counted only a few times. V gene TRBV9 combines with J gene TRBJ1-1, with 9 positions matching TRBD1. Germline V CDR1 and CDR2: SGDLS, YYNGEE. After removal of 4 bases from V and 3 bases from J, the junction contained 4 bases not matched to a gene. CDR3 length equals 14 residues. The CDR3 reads CASSPWDRDTEAFF. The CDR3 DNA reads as TGTGCCAGCAGCCCATGGGACAGGGACACTGAAGCTTTCTTT.

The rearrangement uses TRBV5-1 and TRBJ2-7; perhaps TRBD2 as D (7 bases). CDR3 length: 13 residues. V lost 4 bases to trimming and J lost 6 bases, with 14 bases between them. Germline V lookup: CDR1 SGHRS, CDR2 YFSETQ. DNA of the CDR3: TGCGCCAGCAGCCTAACTGGGGGGGCCGAGCAGTACTTC. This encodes CASSLTGGAEQYF.

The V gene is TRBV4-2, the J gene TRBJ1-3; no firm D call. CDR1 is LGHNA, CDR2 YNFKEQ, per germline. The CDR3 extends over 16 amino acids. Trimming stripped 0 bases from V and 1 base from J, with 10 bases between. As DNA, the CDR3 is TGTGCCAGCAGCCAAGATGCCAGGCCTTCTGGAAACACCATATATTTT. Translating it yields CASSQDARPSGNTIYF.

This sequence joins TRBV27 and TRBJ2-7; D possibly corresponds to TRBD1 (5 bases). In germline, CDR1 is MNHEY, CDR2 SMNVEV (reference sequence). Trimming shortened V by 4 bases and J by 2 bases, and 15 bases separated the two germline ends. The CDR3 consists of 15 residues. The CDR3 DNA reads TGTGCCAGCAGTTCTCAGGGAACGGGCCCCTACGAGCAGTACTTC. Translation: CASSSQGTGPYEQYF.

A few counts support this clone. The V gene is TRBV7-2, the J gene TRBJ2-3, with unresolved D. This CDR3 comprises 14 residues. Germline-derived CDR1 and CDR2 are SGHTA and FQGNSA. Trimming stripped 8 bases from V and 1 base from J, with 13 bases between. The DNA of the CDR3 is TGTGCCAGCCTTCTTAGAGGCGGCACAGATACGCAGTATTTT. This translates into CASLLRGGTDTQYF.

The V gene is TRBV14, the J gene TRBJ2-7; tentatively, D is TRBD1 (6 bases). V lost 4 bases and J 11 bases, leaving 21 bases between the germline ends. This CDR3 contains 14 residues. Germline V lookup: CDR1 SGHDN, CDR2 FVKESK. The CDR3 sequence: CASSPSLSGHKKYF. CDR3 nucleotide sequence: TGTGCCAGCAGCCCTTCCTTATCGGGACATAAGAAGTACTTC.

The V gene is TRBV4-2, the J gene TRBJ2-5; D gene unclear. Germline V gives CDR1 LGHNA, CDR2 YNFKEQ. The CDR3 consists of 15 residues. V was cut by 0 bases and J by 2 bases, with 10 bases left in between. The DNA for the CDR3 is TGTGCCAGCAGCCAAGAGGAAACAGCTCAAGAGACCCAGTACTTC. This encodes CASSQEETAQETQYF.

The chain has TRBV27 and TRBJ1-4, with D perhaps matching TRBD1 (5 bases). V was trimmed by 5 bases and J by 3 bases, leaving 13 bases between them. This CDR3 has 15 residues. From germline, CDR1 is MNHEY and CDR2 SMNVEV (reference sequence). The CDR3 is CASSPSRQSNEKLFF. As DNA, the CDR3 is TGTGCCAGCAGTCCGTCTCGACAGTCTAATGAAAAACTGTTTTTT.